This T cell receptor (beta chain) was sequenced in a study of T cells in localized non-small cell lung cancer. Profiling relied on immunoSEQ multiplex PCR, and the TCRdb table lists in-frame clones only, not all of them. The data show about 28,000 clones, roughly 84% seen once. About this clone: Its target is unknown.

Study-level points and caveats: In adjacent lung, a median about 52 of the top 100 tumor clones were found. The highest T cell clonality was in uninvolved adjacent lung, above tumor. Heterogeneity remains possible because sequencing was limited to only one tumor region. Longer overall survival accompanied higher blood T cell density.

The sequence came from a man aged 35 to 70 with stage III lung adenocarcinoma. Sequenced material: peripheral blood mononuclear cells, taken before any cancer treatment.

This CDR3 reads CASSLRAGGDTIYF. The CDR3 DNA follows: TGTGCCAGCAGCTTACGTGCAGGCGGGGACACCATATATTTT. The rearrangement joins TRBV11-2 to TRBJ1-3; D is uncertain. Germline lookup yields CDR1 SGHAT and CDR2 FQNNGV. This CDR3 comprises 14 residues. The V gene lost 2 bases and the J gene lost 8 bases, with 13 bases spanning the gap.